This T cell receptor beta chain was recovered during a study of T-cell memory formation after mild COVID-19 (dated by TCRdb to the early 2020s). Study-wide context: TCR sequence clusters from the two donors were largely donor specific. Two young, previously healthy adult volunteers made up the cohort, one male and one female. In a couple of donors, T-cell clones that expanded and contracted after mild COVID-19 were followed by sequencing TCRalpha and TCRbeta repertoires longitudinally. Broad study findings and their caveats: Some responding clones were detected in pre-infection memory, which suggested that pre-existing cross-reactive memory T cells had joined the SARS-CoV-2 response. SARS-CoV-2 specificity was not confirmed for the second-wave clones peaking on day 37. Only a couple of mild cases were covered by the study, and larger cohorts that include severe cases with pre-infection samples were considered necessary. Contracting CD4+ clones appeared mostly in the CM and EM memory subsets, whereas CD8+ clones were enriched in EMRA. Clones contracting from day 15 to 85 had balanced CD4/CD8 phenotypes, while a second wave expanding from day 15 to 37 was biased towards CD4+.

As regards this clonotype: The antigen this receptor binds is unknown. There are no base qualities to consult, and no much larger clone falls within one base.

Sequencing instrument: Illumina NovaSeq 6000. TCRalpha and TCRbeta cDNA libraries were built by 5'RACE with constant-segment primers, adding sample barcodes and unique molecular identifiers. RNA was extracted from every sample with Trizol reagent. The libraries were amplified in two PCR steps, and the second step added a second sample barcode and Illumina TruSeq adapters. Sequencing of the libraries was done on an Illumina NovaSeq, producing 2 x 150 bp paired-end reads. The original pipeline was this. Demultiplexing of reads and collapsing into UMI-guided consensus sequences were performed with migec v1.2.7. Using mixcr v2.1.11, UMI consensuses were aligned to TRA and TRB V and J templates and then assembled into clonotypes. Expanded or contracted clonotypes were those called significant by both edgeR and NoisET, with noise models trained on biological replicates. For edgeR calls, the cutoffs were a false discovery rate-adjusted p below 0.01 and a log2 fold-change threshold of 1. As an exploratory analysis of dynamics, max-normalized trajectories of the 1000 most abundant clonotypes were examined with PCA combined with hierarchical clustering. Separately sequenced CD4+ and CD8+ repertoires were used to assign a CD4 or CD8 phenotype to each responding clone. In TCRdb, the public reads were trimmed at Q25 with fastp and aligned with MiXCR, with productive beta chains retained. A single entry per CDR3 protein holds the most common genes and DNA from its merged rows. The V and J calls come from TCRdb's annotation, not from the publication. The sample profile shows about 360,000 distinct CDR3 sequences; over 10% of them were found once. The ten largest make up about a fifth of the sample.

Ficoll-Paque density gradient centrifugation was the method used to isolate PBMCs. The germline V gene sets CDR1 to MDHEN and CDR2 to SYDVKM. Trimming at the junction amounts to 10 bases on V and 3 bases on J, and the germline ends lie 10 bases apart. The CDR3 holds 12 amino acids from the cysteine to the phenylalanine. Only the CDR3 portion is preserved as DNA: 36 bases, with reading frame beginning at the first base. The sample taken for sequencing was PBMCs or a T cell subset sorted from them (not recorded which). This chain is built from TRBV28 and TRBJ1-5; TRBD1 might be the D gene, on 5 matching bases. This clonotype was sampled from a man aged 18 to 35 who had mild COVID-19 (a few samples of this study predate the infection). The sample titles of this study are shuffled in the database, so cell type and time point are left out; the donor was told from shared clones. This receptor carries the CDR3 CAMGGVNQPQHF. Here is the DNA: TGTGCCATGGGGGGGGTCAATCAGCCCCAGCATTTT.